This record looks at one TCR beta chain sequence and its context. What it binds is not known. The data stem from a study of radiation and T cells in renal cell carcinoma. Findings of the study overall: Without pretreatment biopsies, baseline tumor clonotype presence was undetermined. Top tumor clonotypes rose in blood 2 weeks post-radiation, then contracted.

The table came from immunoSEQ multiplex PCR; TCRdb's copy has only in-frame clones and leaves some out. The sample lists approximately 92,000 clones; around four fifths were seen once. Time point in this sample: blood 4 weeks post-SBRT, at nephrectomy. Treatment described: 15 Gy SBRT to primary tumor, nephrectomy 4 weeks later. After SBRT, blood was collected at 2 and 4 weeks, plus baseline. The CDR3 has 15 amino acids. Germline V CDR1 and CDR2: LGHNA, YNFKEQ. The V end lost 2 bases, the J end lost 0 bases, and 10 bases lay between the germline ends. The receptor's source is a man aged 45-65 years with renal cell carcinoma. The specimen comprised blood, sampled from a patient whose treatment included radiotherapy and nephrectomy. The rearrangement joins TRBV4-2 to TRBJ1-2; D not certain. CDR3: CASSQRYSTNYGYTF. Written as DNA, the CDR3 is TGTGCCAGCAGCCAAAGGTACAGTACTAACTATGGCTACACCTTC.